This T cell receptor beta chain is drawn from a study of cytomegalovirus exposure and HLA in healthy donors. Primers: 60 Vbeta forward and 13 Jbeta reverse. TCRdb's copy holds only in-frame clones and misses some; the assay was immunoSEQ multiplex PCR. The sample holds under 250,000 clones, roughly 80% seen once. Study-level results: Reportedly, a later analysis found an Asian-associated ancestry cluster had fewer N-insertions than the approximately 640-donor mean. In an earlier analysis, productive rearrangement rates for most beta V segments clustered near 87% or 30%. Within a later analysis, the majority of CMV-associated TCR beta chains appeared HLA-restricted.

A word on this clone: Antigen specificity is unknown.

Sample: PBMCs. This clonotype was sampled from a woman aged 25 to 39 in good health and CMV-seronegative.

The CDR3 loop reads CASRLASYEQYF. CDR3 sequence (DNA): TGTGCCAGCAGACTAGCGTCCTACGAGCAGTACTTC. The V call is TRBV5-5, the J call TRBJ2-7; 7 positions match TRBD2. The CDR3 covers 12 residues. The germline V gene encodes CDR1 SGHKS and CDR2 YYEKEE (reference sequence). The ends lost 5 bases at V and 1 base at J; junction bases unmatched: 0.